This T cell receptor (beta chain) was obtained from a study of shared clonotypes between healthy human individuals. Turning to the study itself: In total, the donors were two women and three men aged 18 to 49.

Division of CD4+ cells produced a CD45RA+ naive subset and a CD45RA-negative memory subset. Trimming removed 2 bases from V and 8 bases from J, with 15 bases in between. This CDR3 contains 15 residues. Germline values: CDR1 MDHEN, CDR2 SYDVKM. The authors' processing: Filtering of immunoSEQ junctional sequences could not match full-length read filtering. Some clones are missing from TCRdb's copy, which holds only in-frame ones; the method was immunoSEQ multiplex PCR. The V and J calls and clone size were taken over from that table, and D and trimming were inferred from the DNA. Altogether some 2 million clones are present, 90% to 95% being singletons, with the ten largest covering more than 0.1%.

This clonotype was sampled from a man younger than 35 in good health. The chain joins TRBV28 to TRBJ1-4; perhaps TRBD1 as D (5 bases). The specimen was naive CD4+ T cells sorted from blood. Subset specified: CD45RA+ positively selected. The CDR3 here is CASSLRWSGGEKLFF. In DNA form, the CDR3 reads TGTGCCAGCAGTTTACGCTGGAGTGGGGGAGAAAAACTGTTTTTT.